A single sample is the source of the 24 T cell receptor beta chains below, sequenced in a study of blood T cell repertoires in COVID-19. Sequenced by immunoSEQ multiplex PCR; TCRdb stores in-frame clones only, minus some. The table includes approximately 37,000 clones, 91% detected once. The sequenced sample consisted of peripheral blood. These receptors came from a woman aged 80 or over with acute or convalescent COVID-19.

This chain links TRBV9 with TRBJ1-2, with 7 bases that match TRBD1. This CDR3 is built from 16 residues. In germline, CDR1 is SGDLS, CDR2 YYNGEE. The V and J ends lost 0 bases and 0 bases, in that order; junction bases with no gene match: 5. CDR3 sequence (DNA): TGTGCCAGCAGCGTAGGGGGACAGCTTACTAACTATGGCTACACCTTC. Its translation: CASSVGGQLTNYGYTF.

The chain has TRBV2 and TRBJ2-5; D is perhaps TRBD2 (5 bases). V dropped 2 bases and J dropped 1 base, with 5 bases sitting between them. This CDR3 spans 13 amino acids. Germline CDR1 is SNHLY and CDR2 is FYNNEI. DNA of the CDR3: TGTGCCAGCAGTGAACTAGCCCAAGAGACCCAGTACTTC. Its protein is CASSELAQETQYF.

The CDR3, as DNA: TGTGCCAGCAGTTTGGCCGGGGGCACTGAAGCTTTCTTT. Translating gives CASSLAGGTEAFF. The gene calls are TRBV12-3 or TRBV12-4 and TRBJ1-1; D might be TRBD1 (5 bases). V was cut by 3 bases and J by 4 bases, with 9 bases left in between. The CDR3 has 13 amino acids.

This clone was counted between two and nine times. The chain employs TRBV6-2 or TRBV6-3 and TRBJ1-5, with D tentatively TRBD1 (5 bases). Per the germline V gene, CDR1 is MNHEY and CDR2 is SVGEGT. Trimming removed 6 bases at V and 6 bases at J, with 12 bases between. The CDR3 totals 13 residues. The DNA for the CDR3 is TGTGCCAGCAGCGTCCAGGGCGGTCAGCCCCAGCATTTT. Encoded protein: CASSVQGGQPQHF.

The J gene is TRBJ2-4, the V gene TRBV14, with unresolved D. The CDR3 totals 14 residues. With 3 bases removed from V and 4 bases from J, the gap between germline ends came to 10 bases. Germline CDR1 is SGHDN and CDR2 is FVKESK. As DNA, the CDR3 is TGTGCCAGCAGCCAGTTGGGCAGTAAAAACATTCAGTACTTC. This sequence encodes CASSQLGSKNIQYF.

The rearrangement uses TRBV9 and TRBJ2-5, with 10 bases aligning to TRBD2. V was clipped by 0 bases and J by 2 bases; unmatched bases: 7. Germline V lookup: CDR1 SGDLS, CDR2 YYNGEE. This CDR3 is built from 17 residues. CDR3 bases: TGTGCCAGCAGCGTAGGAGCGGGGGGGACGGAGCAAGAGACCCAGTACTTC. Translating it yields CASSVGAGGTEQETQYF.

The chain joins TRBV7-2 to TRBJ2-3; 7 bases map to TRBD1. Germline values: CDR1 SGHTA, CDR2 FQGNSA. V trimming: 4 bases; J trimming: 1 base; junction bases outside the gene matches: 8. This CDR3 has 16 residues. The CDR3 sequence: CASSSRRQGGTDTQYF. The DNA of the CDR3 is TGTGCCAGCAGCTCCCGGAGACAGGGTGGCACAGATACGCAGTATTTT.

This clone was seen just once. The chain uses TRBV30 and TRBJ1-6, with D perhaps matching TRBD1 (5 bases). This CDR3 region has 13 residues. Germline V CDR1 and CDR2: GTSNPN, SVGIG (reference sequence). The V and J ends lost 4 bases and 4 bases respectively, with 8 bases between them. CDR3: CAWKGQYNSPLHF. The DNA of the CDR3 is TGTGCCTGGAAGGGGCAGTATAATTCACCCCTCCACTTT. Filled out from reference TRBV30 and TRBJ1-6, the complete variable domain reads SQTIHQWPATLVQPVGSPLSLECTVEGTSNPNLYWYRQAAGRGLQLLFYSVGIGQISSEVPQNLSASRPQDRQFILSSKKLLLSDSGFYLCAWKGQYNSPLHFGNGTRLTVT.

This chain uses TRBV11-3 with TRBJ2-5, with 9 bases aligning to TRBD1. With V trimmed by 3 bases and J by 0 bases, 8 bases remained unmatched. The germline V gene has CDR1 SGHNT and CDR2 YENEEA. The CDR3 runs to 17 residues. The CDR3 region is CASSLSTGTGYQETQYF. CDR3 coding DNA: TGTGCCAGCAGCTTGTCCACCGGGACAGGGTACCAAGAGACCCAGTACTTC.

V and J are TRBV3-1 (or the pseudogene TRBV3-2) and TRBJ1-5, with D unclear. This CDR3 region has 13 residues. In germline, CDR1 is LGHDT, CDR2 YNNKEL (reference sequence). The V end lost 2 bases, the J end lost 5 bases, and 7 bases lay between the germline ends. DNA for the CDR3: TGTGCCAGCAGCCAACAAACAGATCAGCCCCAGCATTTT. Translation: CASSQQTDQPQHF.

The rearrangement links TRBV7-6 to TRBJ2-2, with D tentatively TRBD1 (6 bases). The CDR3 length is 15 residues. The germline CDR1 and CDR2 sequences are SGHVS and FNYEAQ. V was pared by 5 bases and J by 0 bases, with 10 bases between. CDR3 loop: CASSLQGANTGELFF. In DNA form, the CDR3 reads TGTGCCAGCAGCCTACAGGGAGCGAACACCGGGGAGCTGTTTTTT. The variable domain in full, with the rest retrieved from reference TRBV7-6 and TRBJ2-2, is GAGVSQSPRYKVTKRGQDVALRCDPISGHVSLYWYRQALGQGPEFLTYFNYEAQQDKSGLPNDRFSAERPEGSISTLTIQRTEQRDSAMYRCASSLQGANTGELFFGEGSRLTVL.

CDR3 protein: CASSPLNRGKRSNQPQHF. The CDR3 DNA follows: TGTGCCAGCAGCCCCCTTAACAGGGGGAAAAGGAGCAATCAGCCCCAGCATTTT. V and J are TRBV11-3 and TRBJ1-5; 8 bases fit TRBD1. This CDR3 has 18 residues. Germline V gene sequence: CDR1 SGHNT, CDR2 YENEEA. The V and J ends lost 5 bases and 1 base, in that order; junction bases with no gene match: 13.

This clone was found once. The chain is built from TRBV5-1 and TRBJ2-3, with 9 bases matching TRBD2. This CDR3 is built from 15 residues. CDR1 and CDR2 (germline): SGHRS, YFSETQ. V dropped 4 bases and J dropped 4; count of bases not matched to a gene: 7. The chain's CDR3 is CASSDPSGDSDTQYF. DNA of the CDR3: TGCGCCAGCAGCGATCCTAGCGGGGACTCAGATACGCAGTATTTT.

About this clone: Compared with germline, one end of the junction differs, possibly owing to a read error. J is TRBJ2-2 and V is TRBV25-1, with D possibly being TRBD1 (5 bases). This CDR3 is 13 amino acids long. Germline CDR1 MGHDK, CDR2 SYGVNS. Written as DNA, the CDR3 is TGTGCCAGCAGTGGGACAAACACCAGGGAGCTGTTTTTT. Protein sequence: CASSGTNTRELFF.

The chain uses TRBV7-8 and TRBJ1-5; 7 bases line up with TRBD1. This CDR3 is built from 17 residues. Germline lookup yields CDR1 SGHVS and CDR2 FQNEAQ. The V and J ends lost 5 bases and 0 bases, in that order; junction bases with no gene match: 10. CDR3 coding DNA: TGTGCCAGCAGCCAAGGGGGCAGATCCTATAGCAATCAGCCCCAGCATTTT. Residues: CASSQGGRSYSNQPQHF. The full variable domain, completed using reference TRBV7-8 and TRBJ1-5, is GAGVSQSPRYKVAKRGQDVALRCDPISGHVSLFWYQQALGQGPEFLTYFQNEAQLDKSGLPSDRFFAERPEGSVSTLKIQRTQQEDSAVYLCASSQGGRSYSNQPQHFGDGTRLSIL.

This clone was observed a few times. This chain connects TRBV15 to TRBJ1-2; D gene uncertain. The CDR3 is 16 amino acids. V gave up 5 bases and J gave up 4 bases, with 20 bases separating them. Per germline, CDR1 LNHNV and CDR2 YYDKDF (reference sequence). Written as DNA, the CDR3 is TGTGCCACCAGCGAGGGCCAGGCCACCGCTGGCTATGGCTACACCTTC. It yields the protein CATSEGQATAGYGYTF.

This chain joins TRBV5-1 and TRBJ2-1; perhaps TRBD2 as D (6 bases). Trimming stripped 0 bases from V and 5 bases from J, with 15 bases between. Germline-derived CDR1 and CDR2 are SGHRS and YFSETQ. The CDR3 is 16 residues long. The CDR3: CASSLVGGATDNEQFF. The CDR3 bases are TGCGCCAGCAGCTTGGTGGGCGGGGCCACCGACAATGAGCAGTTCTTC.

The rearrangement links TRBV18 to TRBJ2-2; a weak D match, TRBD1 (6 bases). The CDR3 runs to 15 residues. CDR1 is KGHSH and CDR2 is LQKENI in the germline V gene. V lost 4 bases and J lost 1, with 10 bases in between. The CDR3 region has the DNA TGTGCCAGCTCACTACAGGGACAGAACACCGGGGAGCTGTTTTTT. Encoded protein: CASSLQGQNTGELFF.

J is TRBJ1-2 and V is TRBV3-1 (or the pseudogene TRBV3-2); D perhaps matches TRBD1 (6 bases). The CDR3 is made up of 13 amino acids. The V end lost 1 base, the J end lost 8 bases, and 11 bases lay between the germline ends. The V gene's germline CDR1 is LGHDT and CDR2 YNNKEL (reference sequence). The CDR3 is CASSQVVGTGYTF. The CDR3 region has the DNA TGTGCCAGCAGCCAAGTCGTAGGGACAGGCTACACCTTC.

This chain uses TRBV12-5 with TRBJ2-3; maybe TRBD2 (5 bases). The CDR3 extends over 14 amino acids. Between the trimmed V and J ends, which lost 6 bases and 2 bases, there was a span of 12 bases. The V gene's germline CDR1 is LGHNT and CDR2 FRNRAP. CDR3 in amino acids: CASGYGLITDTQYF. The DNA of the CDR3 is TGTGCTAGTGGCTACGGACTCATCACAGATACGCAGTATTTT.

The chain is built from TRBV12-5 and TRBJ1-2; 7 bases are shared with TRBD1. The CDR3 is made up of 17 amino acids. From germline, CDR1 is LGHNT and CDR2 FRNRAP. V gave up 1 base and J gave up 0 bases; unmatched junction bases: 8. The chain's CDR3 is CASGLGYRGETNYGYTF. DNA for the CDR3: TGTGCTAGTGGTTTGGGGTACAGGGGAGAAACTAACTATGGCTACACCTTC.

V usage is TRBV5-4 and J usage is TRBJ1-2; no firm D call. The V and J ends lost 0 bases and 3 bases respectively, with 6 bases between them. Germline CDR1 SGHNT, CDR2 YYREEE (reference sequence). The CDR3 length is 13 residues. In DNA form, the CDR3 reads TGTGCCAGCAGCTTGGGTCAGTACTATGGCTACACCTTC. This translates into CASSLGQYYGYTF.

CDR3 sequence reads: CASSIQGQPQHF. CDR3 nucleotides: TGTGCCAGCAGCATCCAGGGTCAGCCCCAGCATTTT. The genes are TRBV7-9 and TRBJ1-5, with a possible D match to TRBD1 (5 bases). V lost 5 bases and J 6 bases, leaving 8 bases between the germline ends. The CDR3 is made up of 12 amino acids. Per the germline V gene, CDR1 is SEHNR and CDR2 is FQNEAQ (reference sequence).

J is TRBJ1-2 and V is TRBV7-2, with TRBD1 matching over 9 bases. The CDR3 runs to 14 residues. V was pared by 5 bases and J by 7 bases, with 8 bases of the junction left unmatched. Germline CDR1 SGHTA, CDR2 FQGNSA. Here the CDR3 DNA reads TGTGCCAGCAGCACCAACAGGGGGCTTGGTGGCTACACCTTC. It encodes CASSTNRGLGGYTF. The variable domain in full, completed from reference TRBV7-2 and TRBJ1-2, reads GAGVSQSPSNKVTEKGKDVELRCDPISGHTALYWYRQSLGQGLEFLIYFQGNSAPDKSGLPSDRFSAERTGGSVSTLTIQRTQQEDSAVYLCASSTNRGLGGYTFGSGTRLTVV.